The 7 T cell receptor beta chains reported below all come from one sample, sequenced in a study of vaccination effects on CD4 cells after COVID-19. Produced via immunoSEQ multiplex PCR; TCRdb's table is partial and in-frame only. The repertoire includes approximately 83,000 clones, around 77% of them detected once, and over 0.95% sits in the top ten. Before sequencing, viral peptide pools were used by the ViraFEST assay to expand antigen-specific CD4+ T cells. When around 10 days of culture had elapsed, CD4+ T cells were isolated. Participants got two doses of BNT162b2 or mRNA-1273 vaccine. No antigen has been identified for these receptors. The input for sequencing was CD4+ T cells from PBMCs cultured with HCoV-OC43 spike peptides, taken after COVID-19 vaccination. Sample subset: HCoV-OC43 spike overlapping peptide pool stimulation. These receptor sequences come from a human donor who received a COVID-19 vaccine.

The V gene is TRBV6-4, the J gene TRBJ2-3, with D maybe TRBD2 (6 bases). The V end lost 2 bases, the J end lost 0 bases, and 9 bases lay between the germline ends. Germline CDR1 is MRHNA and CDR2 is SNTAGT. The CDR3 has 15 amino acids. CDR3 amino acids: CASSDAGRSTDTQYF. CDR3 sequence (DNA): TGTGCCAGCAGTGACGCGGGGCGGAGCACAGATACGCAGTATTTT.

The rearrangement joins TRBV6-4 to TRBJ2-1; 8 nucleotides align to TRBD1. The CDR3 has 15 residues. Germline V lookup: CDR1 MRHNA, CDR2 SNTAGT. The J segment lost 5 bases and the V segment lost 0 bases, leaving 3 bases of the junction unmatched. CDR3 in DNA: TGTGCCAGCAGTGACTCCGGACAGGGACACAATGAGCAGTTCTTC. This encodes CASSDSGQGHNEQFF.

There are a few counts of this clone. This chain joins TRBV15 and TRBJ1-5, with 8 positions matching TRBD1. The V gene's germline CDR1 is LNHNV and CDR2 YYDKDF (reference sequence). This CDR3 comprises 15 residues. Trimming at V came to 4 bases and at J to 3 bases, leaving 5 bases not matched to a gene. CDR3 sequence (DNA): TGTGCCACCAGCACCCTGGACAGGGTCAATCAGCCCCAGCATTTT. Encoded protein: CATSTLDRVNQPQHF.

The V and J genes are TRBV9 and TRBJ1-1; D possibly corresponds to TRBD1 (5 bases). V was trimmed by 4 bases and J by 5 bases, leaving 15 bases between them. Germline assignment: CDR1 SGDLS and CDR2 YYNGEE. CDR3 length equals 14 residues. CDR3 region: CASSPLRGGTEAFF. DNA for the CDR3: TGTGCCAGCAGCCCGTTGAGGGGTGGAACTGAAGCTTTCTTT.

V usage is TRBV29-1 and J usage is TRBJ2-5, with 8 bases that match TRBD1. The length of the CDR3 is 15 residues. Germline V gives CDR1 SQVTM, CDR2 ANQGSEA. Trimming cost V 5 bases and J 5 bases; bases outside gene matches: 13. In DNA, the CDR3 is TGCAGCGTTACCAGACTAGACAGGGGTGGGGAGACCCAGTACTTC. Translating it yields CSVTRLDRGGETQYF.

This clone was seen just once. The chain couples TRBV5-5 to TRBJ2-5; 11 bases are a match to TRBD2. V gave up 4 bases and J gave up 4 bases; unmatched junction bases: 9. This CDR3 region has 16 residues. Germline V CDR1 and CDR2: SGHKS, YYEKEE (reference sequence). The CDR3 loop reads CASSLRWLAGGETQYF. The CDR3 region has the DNA TGTGCCAGCAGCCTACGTTGGCTAGCGGGGGGAGAGACCCAGTACTTC.

This sequence joins TRBV10-3 and TRBJ2-5; D unresolved. V gave up 4 bases and J gave up 5 bases, with 11 bases separating them. The CDR3 extends over 13 amino acids. Germline CDR1 and CDR2: ENHRY and SYGVKD. CDR3 in DNA: TGTGCCATCAGTGGGGGTTCTTGGGAGACCCAGTACTTC. This encodes CAISGGSWETQYF.